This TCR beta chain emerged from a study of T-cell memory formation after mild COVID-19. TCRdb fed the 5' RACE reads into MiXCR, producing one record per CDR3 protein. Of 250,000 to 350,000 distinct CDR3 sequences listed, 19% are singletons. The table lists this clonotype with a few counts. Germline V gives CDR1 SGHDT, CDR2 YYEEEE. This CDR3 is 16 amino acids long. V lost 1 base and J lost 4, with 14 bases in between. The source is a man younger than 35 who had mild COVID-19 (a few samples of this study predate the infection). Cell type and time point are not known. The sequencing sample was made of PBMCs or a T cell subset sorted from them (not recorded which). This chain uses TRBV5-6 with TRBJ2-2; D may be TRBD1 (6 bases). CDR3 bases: TGTGCCAGCAGCTTGTATTCAGGGGAGAGCACCGGGGAGCTGTTTTTT. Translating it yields CASSLYSGESTGELFF. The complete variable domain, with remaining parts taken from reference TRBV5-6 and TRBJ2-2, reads DAGVTQSPTHLIKTRGQQVTLRCSPKSGHDTVSWYQQALGQGPQFIFQYYEEEERQRGNFPDRFSGHQFPNYSSELNVNALLLGDSALYLCASSLYSGESTGELFFGEGSRLTVL.